Presented here are 23 T cell receptor beta chains from one specimen sequenced in a study of T and B cells in COVID-19 patients. Blood genomic DNA input for TRB amplification was roughly 220-500 ng. Multiplex PCR with BIOMED2 TRB-A/B primer pools amplified TRB rearrangements. TCRdb reanalysed the multiplex PCR reads using MiXCR and keeps one entry per CDR3 protein. Of more than 9,000 distinct CDR3 sequences listed, 25% to 30% are singletons. The sample was blood. These receptors came from a human donor who had recovered from COVID-19.

This clonotype showed up just a few times. This chain joins TRBV15 and TRBJ2-3, with 9 bases that match TRBD1. This CDR3 contains 17 residues. Losses at the gene ends were 2 bases for V and 6 bases for J; bases not matched to a gene: 12. CDR1 is LNHNV, CDR2 YYDKDF, per germline (reference sequence). CDR3 in amino acids: CATSRPFVVDRGDTQYF. The CDR3 DNA reads TGTGCCACCAGCAGACCCTTTGTTGTCGACAGGGGGGATACGCAGTATTTT.

By share of the sample, this clonotype is medium-sized. The chain combines TRBV29-1 with TRBJ2-1; tentative D call: TRBD2 (5 bases). The CDR3 runs 12 residues. With 7 bases removed from V and 9 bases from J, the gap between germline ends came to 16 bases. Germline V CDR1 and CDR2: SQVTM, ANQGSEA. CDR3 sequence: CSGLGEGSEQFF. In DNA form, the CDR3 reads TGCAGCGGCCTCGGAGAGGGAAGTGAGCAGTTCTTC.

This clonotype has a handful of counts. The chain carries TRBV5-4 and TRBJ1-5, with D perhaps matching TRBD1 (6 bases). V was pared by 0 bases and J by 5 bases, with 15 bases between. CDR3 size: 16 residues. From germline, CDR1 is SGHNT and CDR2 YYREEE (reference sequence). Written as DNA, the CDR3 is TGTGCCAGCAGCTTGGGTGCGGGGGGCGCGGATCAGCCCCAGCATTTT. Its translation is CASSLGAGGADQPQHF.

In this sample, this clonotype is medium-sized. The rearrangement links TRBV29-1 to TRBJ2-1; a possible D gene is TRBD2 (6 bases). The CDR3 totals 13 residues. V lost 4 bases and J lost 9, with 16 bases in between. In germline, CDR1 is SQVTM, CDR2 ANQGSEA. CDR3 in DNA: TGCAGCGTTGGAGAAACTAGCCGGGGTGAGCAGTTCTTC. This sequence encodes CSVGETSRGEQFF.

This clonotype is labeled as medium-sized (0.01 to 0.1%). The CDR3 sequence: CASSRSSAGGTDTQYF. The CDR3 DNA follows: TGTGCCAGTAGCCGTTCTAGCGCCGGGGGCACAGATACGCAGTATTTT. The chain combines TRBV19 with TRBJ2-3; TRBD2 might be the D (6 bases). The germline CDR1 and CDR2 sequences are LNHDA and SQIVND (reference sequence). V was trimmed by 6 bases and J by 1 base, leaving 17 bases between them. The CDR3 loop spans 16 amino acids.

About this clonotype itself: This clone may be a read error of a much larger clone one base away. V is TRBV6-5 and J is TRBJ2-7; the D gene is possibly TRBD2 (6 bases). The CDR3 sequence is 16 residues long. V lost 7 bases and J lost 5, with 24 bases in between. Per germline, CDR1 MNHEY and CDR2 SVGAGI. CDR3 nucleotides: TGTGCCAGCACCCTCAGGAGGGAGCCACCCGGGGACGAGCAGTACTTC. Its translation: CASTLRREPPGDEQYF.

This clonotype was seen a handful of times. V is TRBV5-1 and J is TRBJ2-3, with D possibly TRBD2 on 6 matching bases. The CDR3 is 12 amino acids. The germline V and J ends were trimmed by 4 bases and 4 bases, with 7 bases remaining between them. Germline assignment: CDR1 SGHRS and CDR2 YFSETQ. CDR3 amino acids: CASSPGADTQYF. In DNA, the CDR3 is TGCGCCAGCAGCCCGGGGGCAGATACGCAGTATTTT.

The V and J genes are TRBV19 and TRBJ1-5, with 9 bases aligning to TRBD1. Germline loops: CDR1 LNHDA, CDR2 SQIVND (reference sequence). The CDR3 totals 14 residues. The junction had 6 bases not matched to a gene; V was cut back by 6 bases and J by 6 bases. In nucleotides, the CDR3 is TGTGCCAGTAGGGGAGGGACAGGGAGTCAGCCCCAGCATTTT. Its protein is CASRGGTGSQPQHF.

This clonotype was counted a few times. The genes are TRBV7-9 and TRBJ1-4; 8 bases are shared with TRBD1. The germline gives CDR1 SEHNR, CDR2 FQNEAQ (reference sequence). The junction had 8 bases not matched to a gene; V was cut back by 5 bases and J by 6 bases. The CDR3 length is 15 residues. This CDR3 reads CASSLRGTGHEKLFF. The CDR3 DNA reads TGTGCCAGCAGCCTGAGGGGGACAGGCCATGAAAAACTGTTTTTT.

The rearrangement links TRBV7-6 to TRBJ2-5, with 15 positions matching TRBD2. Germline V gives CDR1 SGHVS, CDR2 FNYEAQ. This CDR3 has 17 residues. With 4 bases clipped from V and 5 bases from J, the junction kept 8 bases outside the gene matches. CDR3 DNA sequence: TGTGCCAGCAGCTCCAGGACTAGCGGGAGGGGGGGGGAGACCCAGTACTTC. As protein: CASSSRTSGRGGETQYF.

Here the CDR3 reads CASSQDRTNSPLHF. For the CDR3, the DNA is TGTGCCAGCAGCCAGGACAGGACAAATTCACCCCTCCACTTT. The rearrangement links TRBV11-1 to TRBJ1-6, with 7 bases lining up with TRBD1. The CDR3 sequence is 14 residues long. Germline loops: CDR1 SGHAT, CDR2 FQDESV (reference sequence). V was clipped by 5 bases and J by 7 bases; unmatched bases: 5.

This clonotype was observed a handful of times. V and J are TRBV6-2 or TRBV6-3 and TRBJ2-7; TRBD2 matches at 10 bases. Germline V gene lookup returns CDR1 MNHEY and CDR2 SVGEGT. The ends lost 6 bases at V and 0 bases at J; junction bases unmatched: 2. This CDR3 has 14 residues. CDR3 bases: TGTGCCAGCAGAGCGGGAGGGAGCTCCTACGAGCAGTACTTC. It translates to CASRAGGSSYEQYF.

About this clonotype: One base away lies a much larger clone, so this may be a sequencing read error. V usage is TRBV30 and J usage is TRBJ2-1; perhaps D is TRBD1 or TRBD2 (5 bases each). Trimming shortened V by 0 bases and J by 10 bases, and 10 bases separated the two germline ends. The CDR3 contains 12 residues. Germline lookup yields CDR1 GTSNPN and CDR2 SVGIG (reference sequence). Here the CDR3 DNA reads TGTGCCTGGAGTGTACAGTGGGGGGAGCAGTTCTTC. This codes for CAWSVQWGEQFF.

This clonotype counts as medium-sized. The chain couples TRBV18 to TRBJ2-5; D could derive from TRBD1 or TRBD2 (5 bases each). The CDR3 contains 15 residues. Germline CDR1 and CDR2: KGHSH and LQKENI. Between the trimmed V and J ends, which lost 1 base and 5 bases, there was a span of 14 bases. CDR3 residues: CASSPRRGSGETQYF. CDR3 coding DNA: TGTGCCAGCTCACCACGCCGCGGGTCAGGGGAGACCCAGTACTTC. Full variable domain (remainder filled in from reference TRBV18 and TRBJ2-5): NAGVMQNPRHLVRRRGQEARLRCSPMKGHSHVYWYRQLPEEGLKFMVYLQKENIIDESGMPKERFSAEFPKEGPSILRIQQVVRGDSAAYFCASSPRRGSGETQYFGPGTRLLVL.

This clonotype was counted at least ten times. The chain couples TRBV30 to TRBJ1-1; possible D gene TRBD1, 6 bases. Trimming removed 2 bases at V and 1 base at J, with 8 bases between. The V gene's germline CDR1 is GTSNPN and CDR2 SVGIG (reference sequence). The CDR3 is 13 residues long. The CDR3 coding sequence is TGTGCCTGGAGTAGGACAGAGAACACTGAAGCTTTCTTT. Translation gives CAWSRTENTEAFF.

The chain recombines TRBV28 with TRBJ2-7; D may be TRBD2 (5 bases). The CDR3 has 15 residues. The germline gives CDR1 MDHEN, CDR2 SYDVKM. Trimming left V 6 bases short and J 5 bases short, with 20 bases between. The CDR3 loop is CASSLAGLGSNEQYF. The CDR3 nucleotides read TGTGCCAGCAGCCTAGCCGGCCTAGGATCGAACGAGCAGTACTTC.

This clonotype has more than one count but fewer than ten. CDR3 in amino acids: CASSPKGPETQYF. For the CDR3, the DNA is TGTGCCAGCAGCCCGAAGGGGCCAGAGACCCAGTACTTC. The chain carries TRBV7-9 and TRBJ2-5; TRBD1 is a possible D gene (5 bases). Germline loops: CDR1 SEHNR, CDR2 FQNEAQ (reference sequence). With 5 bases removed from V and 4 bases from J, the gap between germline ends came to 11 bases. The CDR3 has 13 amino acids.

This clonotype was found a few times. The V gene is TRBV20-1, the J gene TRBJ2-7; the D is unclear. V was clipped by 6 bases and J by 1 base, with 16 bases between them. In germline, CDR1 is DFQATT, CDR2 SNEGSKA (reference sequence). CDR3 length: 14 amino acids. As DNA, the CDR3 is TGCAGTGCAGCCACGGGTGGATTTTCCTACGAGCAGTACTTC. It is translated as CSAATGGFSYEQYF.

The J gene is TRBJ2-7, the V gene TRBV19; D tentatively fits TRBD1 or TRBD2 (5 bases each). The CDR3 totals 16 residues. Germline CDR1 reads LNHDA; CDR2 reads SQIVND (reference sequence). V lost 5 bases and J 10 bases, leaving 27 bases between the germline ends. CDR3 in DNA: TGTGCCAGTAGTTTGGAGGCCGGGGCGGGCGAGAACCCACAGTACTTC. Its translation is CASSLEAGAGENPQYF.

This clonotype is categorized as medium-sized. Germline is not matched at one junction end, which may reflect a read error. The chain joins TRBV29-1 to TRBJ1-2; 7 nucleotides align to TRBD1. CDR3 length: 9 amino acids. Germline V gene lookup returns CDR1 SQVTM and CDR2 ANQGSEA. This CDR3 reads CSLGGGSTF. The CDR3 region has the DNA TGCAGCTTGGGAGGGGGCTCCACCTTC.

This clonotype is termed medium-sized. This sequence joins TRBV12-3 or TRBV12-4 and TRBJ2-3; D call uncertain. The V end was cut by 6 bases, the J end by 2 bases, with 15 bases between. This CDR3 has 15 amino acids. The CDR3 DNA follows: TGTGCCAGCAGGCACGGTAGGGCTCTCACAGATACGCAGTATTTT. Its protein product is CASRHGRALTDTQYF.

Note on this clonotype: Since a much larger clone is just one base distant, this may be a read error. The chain employs TRBV30 and TRBJ2-1, with D possibly matching TRBD2 (6 bases). CDR3 size: 12 residues. Germline V gene sequence: CDR1 GTSNPN, CDR2 SVGIG (reference sequence). V was shortened by 3 bases and J by 13 bases, with 16 bases between the two germline ends. In nucleotides, the CDR3 is TGTGCCTGGAGGGACTCCGGGACTGAACAGTTCTTC. This gives the protein CAWRDSGTEQFF.

Sample share makes this clonotype medium-sized. This chain uses TRBV12-3 or TRBV12-4 with TRBJ2-3; 10 positions match TRBD1. The CDR3 runs 14 residues. V gave up 1 base and J gave up 6 bases; unmatched junction bases: 1. DNA of the CDR3: TGTGCCAGCAGTTTAGGACAGGGGGCCGATACGCAGTATTTT. Translated, it gives CASSLGQGADTQYF.